This paragraph covers one T cell receptor (beta chain) sequence. Produced via immunoSEQ multiplex PCR; TCRdb's table is partial and in-frame only. This table holds around 400,000 clones, 89% found once. The data are from a study of Ad26.COV2.S vaccination and SARS-CoV-2 variants. Treatment denoted: over 15 received Ad26.COV2.S at low or high dose, single or two shots; 5 received placebo; per-sample allocation not given. The study sampled participants on day 63 after the first vaccine or placebo injection. The sample here was peripheral blood, taken in a trial of Ad26.COV2.S vaccine versus placebo. The sequence came from a person aged 18 to 59 who received the Ad26.COV2.S COVID-19 vaccine or a placebo.

The chain's CDR3 is CATSGWTDDYGYTF. DNA for the CDR3: TGTGCCACCAGTGGTTGGACCGATGACTATGGCTACACCTTC. The rearrangement links TRBV24-1 to TRBJ1-2; D remains unclear. Germline V gene sequence: CDR1 KGHDR, CDR2 SFDVKD. The length of the CDR3 is 14 residues. Trimming left V 5 bases short and J 3 bases short, with 12 bases between.